These 10 T cell receptor beta chains share one sample of origin, sequenced in a study of T cell responses to AZD1222 COVID-19 vaccine. Profiled with immunoSEQ multiplex PCR; TCRdb holds only in-frame clones, not every one. The table records about 120,000 clones, under 95% of them present only once. Sequences were derived from peripheral blood, sampled 28 days after the second AZD1222 dose. The receptors here all came from an adult who received the AZD1222 COVID-19 vaccine.

The rearrangement joins TRBV5-1 to TRBJ2-7; TRBD1 or TRBD2 may be the D gene (5 bases each). Trimming cost V 5 bases and J 5 bases, with 11 bases left between them. Germline loops: CDR1 SGHRS, CDR2 YFSETQ. CDR3 length: 12 residues. The DNA of the CDR3 is TGCGCCAGCAGTTTCAGGGACCACGAGCAGTACTTC. Translating gives CASSFRDHEQYF.

The chain joins TRBV5-1 to TRBJ1-2; the match to TRBD1 covers 7 bases. CDR1 SGHRS and CDR2 YFSETQ come from the germline V gene. The V gene end was trimmed by 4 bases and the J gene end by 4 bases; junction bases not matched to a gene: 7. The CDR3 extends over 14 amino acids. The CDR3 coding sequence is TGCGCCAGCAGCAACGGACAGGATGCCTATGGCTACACCTTC. Protein product: CASSNGQDAYGYTF.

This chain joins TRBV9 and TRBJ1-1, with unresolved D. The CDR3 length is 15 residues. Deletions cut 0 bases from V and 2 bases from J, with 11 bases between. Germline CDR1 reads SGDLS; CDR2 reads YYNGEE. The CDR3 coding sequence is TGTGCCAGCAGCGTAGGATTAGGCGGAAACACTGAAGCTTTCTTT. This gives the protein CASSVGLGGNTEAFF.

This chain joins TRBV5-1 and TRBJ1-5, with D perhaps TRBD1 (5 bases). The germline CDR1 and CDR2 sequences are SGHRS and YFSETQ. V was clipped by 4 bases and J by 2 bases, with 7 bases between them. The length of the CDR3 is 13 residues. This CDR3 reads CASSPTGNQPQHF. The CDR3 DNA follows: TGCGCCAGCAGCCCGACAGGCAATCAGCCCCAGCATTTT.

The V and J genes are TRBV5-1 and TRBJ1-2; 7 bases map to TRBD1. The CDR3 runs 15 residues. Trimming removed 4 bases from V and 6 bases from J; junction bases left unmatched: 12. The germline CDR1 and CDR2 sequences are SGHRS and YFSETQ. This chain's CDR3 is CASSITGDGANGYTF. The DNA of the CDR3 is TGCGCCAGCAGCATCACAGGGGATGGGGCAAATGGCTACACCTTC. Using reference TRBV5-1 and TRBJ1-2 for the parts outside the CDR3, the full variable domain is KAGVTQTPRYLIKTRGQQVTLSCSPISGHRSVSWYQQTPGQGLQFLFEYFSETQRNKGNFPGRFSGRQFSNSRSEMNVSTLELGDSALYLCASSITGDGANGYTFGSGTRLTVV.

The CDR3 here is CATSDPNMGTQYF. CDR3 DNA: TGTGCCACCAGTGACCCGAATATGGGTACGCAGTATTTT. The rearrangement uses TRBV24-1 and TRBJ2-3; D ambiguous. Germline CDR1 and CDR2: KGHDR and SFDVKD. The V and J ends lost 4 bases and 8 bases respectively, with 12 bases between them. This CDR3 has 13 residues.

This clone turned up a few times. V usage is TRBV7-9 and J usage is TRBJ2-6; possibly TRBD2 for D (6 bases). Germline V gene data show CDR1 as SEHNR and CDR2 as FQNEAQ (reference sequence). The CDR3 extends over 15 amino acids. V shed 5 bases and J shed 0 bases, with 8 bases lying between them. The CDR3 loop is CASSPDYSGANVLTF. The DNA of the CDR3 is TGTGCCAGCAGCCCGGACTACTCTGGGGCCAACGTCCTGACTTTC.

The J gene is TRBJ1-2, the V gene TRBV5-4; the match to TRBD1 covers 8 bases. The germline CDR1 and CDR2 sequences are SGHNT and YYREEE (reference sequence). V lost 0 bases to trimming and J lost 6 bases; unmatched junction nucleotides: 10. The CDR3 totals 16 residues. The CDR3: CASSLGQGANWDGYTF. In nucleotides, the CDR3 is TGTGCCAGCAGCTTGGGCCAGGGGGCTAATTGGGATGGCTACACCTTC.

This chain links TRBV15 with TRBJ1-1; possibly TRBD1 for D (5 bases). Trimming removed 3 bases at V and 8 bases at J, with 7 bases between. This CDR3 region has 11 residues. CDR1 is LNHNV, CDR2 YYDKDF, per germline (reference sequence). CDR3 loop: CATSRAGEAFF. CDR3 nucleotide sequence: TGTGCCACCAGCAGGGCAGGGGAAGCTTTCTTT.

This chain links TRBV20-1 with TRBJ2-7; D call uncertain. V was shortened by 6 bases and J by 1 base, with 7 bases between the two germline ends. This CDR3 spans 11 amino acids. Per the germline V gene, CDR1 is DFQATT and CDR2 is SNEGSKA (reference sequence). Written as DNA, the CDR3 is TGCAGTGCCTTACAATCCTACGAGCAGTACTTC. It specifies CSALQSYEQYF.